The clone carrying this T cell receptor (beta chain) was recorded a few times. These data originate in a study of T cell repertoires in cytomegalovirus infection. Each CDR3 protein gets one entry after TCRdb re-called the reads with MiXCR. The data contain under 200,000 distinct CDR3 sequences, 8% to 10% of them singletons. With 6 bases removed from V and 5 bases from J, the gap between germline ends came to 7 bases. CDR1 is SQVTM and CDR2 is ANQGSEA in the germline V gene. CDR3 length equals 10 residues. This TCR was recovered from a human donor in good health (CMV status not recorded). Some clones in this sample may be carry-over from other donors' samples. The chain employs TRBV29-1 and TRBJ2-5; no definite D call. Sequencing was performed on PBMCs. The chain's CDR3 is CSVERETQYF. For the CDR3, the DNA is TGCAGCGTCGAGCGCGAGACCCAGTACTTC. The variable domain in full, completed from reference TRBV29-1 and TRBJ2-5, reads SAVISQKPSRDICQRGTSLTIQCQVDSQVTMMFWYRQQPGQSLTLIATANQGSEATYESGFVIDKFPISRPNLTFSTLTVSNMSPEDSSIYLCSVERETQYFGPGTRLLVL.